This TCR beta chain was sequenced in a study of cytomegalovirus exposure and HLA in healthy donors. Primers for the PCR totalled 60 Vbeta and 13 Jbeta. Repertoires were generated with immunoSEQ multiplex PCR, while TCRdb's copy carries only in-frame clones and drops some. The table lists about 140,000 clones, around 80% of them singletons. CDR3 length: 12 residues. V was clipped by 2 bases and J by 4 bases, with 9 bases between them. In germline, CDR1 is GTSNPN, CDR2 SVGIG (reference sequence). The sample was PBMCs. The receptor was derived from a man aged 25 to 40 in good health. This sequence joins TRBV30 and TRBJ2-7; D is undetermined. This chain's CDR3 is CAWSPTSYEQYF. The CDR3 nucleotides are TGTGCCTGGAGTCCGACAAGTTACGAGCAGTACTTC.